A single sample is the source of the 9 T cell receptor beta chains below, sequenced in a study of CD4 T cells in relation to SARS-CoV-2 and coronaviruses. Before the COVID-19 pandemic, during about 2010-2019, CD4+ T cells were taken from unexposed donors. The table came from immunoSEQ multiplex PCR; TCRdb's copy has only in-frame clones and leaves some out. In the table there are 68,000 or so clones, approximately 95% of which are singletons. Source material: naive CD4+ T cells from PBMCs. Described subset: naive CD4+ T cells isolated by negative enrichment. Source of these receptors: a human donor in good health.

The sample holds a few counts of this clone. The CDR3: CASSLGGGSYEQYF. DNA for the CDR3: TGTGCCAGCAGCTTAGGCGGGGGCTCCTACGAGCAGTACTTC. V gene TRBV7-2 combines with J gene TRBJ2-7, with 7 positions matching TRBD2. Looked up from germline, CDR1 is SGHTA and CDR2 is FQGNSA. There are 14 residues in the CDR3. Germline trimming cut 1 base from V and 0 bases from J; bases unmatched to any gene: 0. The full variable domain, in which reference TRBV7-2 and TRBJ2-7 provide the parts outside the CDR3, is GAGVSQSPSNKVTEKGKDVELRCDPISGHTALYWYRQSLGQGLEFLIYFQGNSAPDKSGLPSDRFSAERTGGSVSTLTIQRTQQEDSAVYLCASSLGGGSYEQYFGPGTRLTVT.

This clone was recorded once. The CDR3 loop reads CASRLRGVRADTEAFF. Here the CDR3 DNA reads TGTGCCAGCAGATTGAGAGGGGTGAGGGCGGACACTGAAGCTTTCTTT. The V call is TRBV5-6, the J call TRBJ1-1; possibly TRBD1 for D (5 bases). The germline V gene encodes CDR1 SGHDT and CDR2 YYEEEE. V was pared by 5 bases and J by 3 bases, with 20 bases between. The CDR3 length is 16 residues.

This clone appeared a few times. The rearrangement joins TRBV2 to TRBJ1-2; the D is unclear. Germline V gives CDR1 SNHLY, CDR2 FYNNEI. The V gene lost 2 bases and the J gene lost 8 bases, with 12 bases spanning the gap. The CDR3 loop spans 13 amino acids. Here the CDR3 reads CASSERKRVGYTF. CDR3 bases: TGTGCCAGCAGTGAAAGGAAACGAGTAGGCTACACCTTC.

The chain employs TRBV18 and TRBJ2-5; 7 nucleotides match TRBD2. Germline CDR1 is KGHSH and CDR2 is LQKENI. V was clipped by 3 bases and J by 5 bases; unmatched bases: 9. This CDR3 has 15 amino acids. The CDR3 nucleotides are TGTGCCAGCTCACCGCTCGGGGGGTTCCAGGAGACCCAGTACTTC. Translating it yields CASSPLGGFQETQYF.

This clone is a singleton in its sample. The genes are TRBV5-1 and TRBJ1-1; 11 bases match TRBD1. The germline V gene encodes CDR1 SGHRS and CDR2 YFSETQ. V trimming: 0 bases; J trimming: 6 bases; junction bases outside the gene matches: 4. The CDR3 covers 15 residues. For the CDR3, the DNA is TGCGCCAGCAGCTTGGGGACAGGGGGCTTGTCTGAAGCTTTCTTT. This encodes CASSLGTGGLSEAFF.

This clone was found a few times. The V and J genes are TRBV28 and TRBJ1-2; D remains ambiguous. Germline loops: CDR1 MDHEN, CDR2 SYDVKM. V lost 8 bases to trimming and J lost 4 bases, with 11 bases between them. This CDR3 contains 12 residues. CDR3 DNA: TGTGCCAGCGAGATTTATTCCTATGGCTACACCTTC. Encoded protein: CASEIYSYGYTF.

This sequence joins TRBV29-1 and TRBJ1-1; no clear D gene. V shed 0 bases and J shed 8 bases, with 10 bases lying between them. Germline V gene data show CDR1 as SQVTM and CDR2 as ANQGSEA. The length of the CDR3 is 12 residues. The CDR3 loop reads CSVEDVVEEAFF. The CDR3 nucleotides are TGCAGCGTTGAAGATGTTGTGGAAGAAGCTTTCTTT.

The CDR3 region has the DNA TGTGCCAGCAGCGTAGACTATGGAAACACCATATATTTT. This gives the protein CASSVDYGNTIYF. The J gene is TRBJ1-3, the V gene TRBV9; D gene ambiguous. Per germline, CDR1 SGDLS and CDR2 YYNGEE. The CDR3 totals 13 residues. V was clipped by 0 bases and J by 3 bases, with 4 bases between them. The variable domain in full, completed from reference TRBV9 and TRBJ1-3, reads DSGVTQTPKHLITATGQRVTLRCSPRSGDLSVYWYQQSLDQGLQFLIQYYNGEERAKGNILERFSAQQFPDLHSELNLSSLELGDSALYFCASSVDYGNTIYFGEGSWLTVV.

V usage is TRBV4-1 and J usage is TRBJ2-7; no firm D call. This CDR3 spans 15 amino acids. Germline loops: CDR1 MGHRA, CDR2 YSYEKL. The germline V and J ends were trimmed by 0 bases and 4 bases, with 13 bases remaining between them. The CDR3 loop is CASSQDWVGFYEQYF. The CDR3 DNA reads as TGCGCCAGCAGCCAAGACTGGGTGGGCTTTTACGAGCAGTACTTC.